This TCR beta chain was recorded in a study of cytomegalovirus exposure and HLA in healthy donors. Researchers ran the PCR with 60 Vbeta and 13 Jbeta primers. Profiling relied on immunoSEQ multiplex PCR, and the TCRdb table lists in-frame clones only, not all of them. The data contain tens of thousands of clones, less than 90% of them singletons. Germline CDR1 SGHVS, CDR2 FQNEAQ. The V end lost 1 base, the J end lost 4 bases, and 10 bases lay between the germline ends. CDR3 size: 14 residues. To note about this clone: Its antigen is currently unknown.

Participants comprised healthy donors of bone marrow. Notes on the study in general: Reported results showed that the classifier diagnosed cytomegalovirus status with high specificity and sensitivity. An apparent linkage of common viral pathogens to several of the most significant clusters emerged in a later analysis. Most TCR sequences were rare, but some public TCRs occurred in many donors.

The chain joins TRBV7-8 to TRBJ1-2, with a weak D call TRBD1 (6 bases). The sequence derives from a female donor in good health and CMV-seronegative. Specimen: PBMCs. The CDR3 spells CASSLEGRGYGYTF. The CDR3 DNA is TGTGCCAGCAGCTTAGAAGGCAGGGGCTATGGCTACACCTTC.